The T cell receptor beta chain described here comes from a study of cytomegalovirus exposure and HLA in healthy donors (dated 2017 in TCRdb). With respect to the entire study: According to a later analysis, one platform produced both the 120 validation repertoires and the 666 repertoires of the first cohort. High-throughput TCR immunosequencing, statistical association of individual TCRs with disease status, and machine learning were combined to predict cytomegalovirus infection status. A separate validation cohort of more than 100 different subjects was used in addition to the roughly 620-subject first cohort. The study aimed to test whether signatures of past pathogen exposure could be identified by cataloging public T cell receptors.

Turning to this clone: No antigen is known for it. Base qualities are missing; no much larger clone stands one base away.

Donors formed part of the validation cohort, which comprised fewer than 150 subjects and was distinct from the first cohort of over 500 subjects. V was cut back by 4 bases and J by 4 bases, leaving a gap of 8 bases between them. CDR1 and CDR2 (SGHRS, YFSETQ) derive from the germline V gene. From the cysteine through the phenylalanine, the CDR3 covers 12 amino acids. CDR3 DNA is the only sequence kept; it has 36 bases, read in frame from the first base. Overall results and qualifications from the work: Cytomegalovirus status was reported to be diagnosed by the classifier with high specificity and sensitivity in both the original and validation cohorts. Most TCR sequences were observed very rarely across donors, whereas some public TCRs were present in many individuals. The study listed over 150 TCR beta chains as associated with cytomegalovirus. The validation cohort had no HLA typing available for a later analysis, so co-occurrence within that cohort was assessed over all 120 or so repertoires. Three of the identified cytomegalovirus-associated TCR beta chains were confirmed in vitro to be specific for cytomegalovirus antigens. In a later analysis, TCRs clustered in the first cohort were found to also tend to co-occur in the 130 or so validation repertoires, with 94% of cluster scores above 0. According to the authors, the approach could potentially be generalized to other disease states and immunological phenotypes.

The receptor library was made with the immunoSEQ multiplex PCR assay. From the authors' description of their analysis: To diagnose cytomegalovirus status from the catalog of TCR beta chain sequences, a statistical classification framework was built. Sourced from immuneACCESS, this table was stored by TCRdb with only in-frame sequences that have V and J called. A share of the clones is absent; for the studies checked, an unresolved V gene accounts for under half, and the remainder has no known explanation. V and J calls plus clone size are reproduced from that table; the DNA served to infer D and trimming. In all, the sample holds some 150,000 clones, and around 93% of those were seen once. Roughly 1.9% of the sample is in the top ten clones.

This TCR was recovered from a man aged 18-30 years in good health and CMV-seropositive. The chain joins TRBV5-1 to TRBJ1-2, and possibly TRBD1, on 5 matching bases. The specimen sequenced was PBMCs. The DNA sequence is given as TGCGCCAGCAGCCCTGACAGCTATGGCTACACCTTC. This sequence encodes CASSPDSYGYTF.